A single sample is the source of the 18 T cell receptor beta chains below, sequenced in a study of vaccination effects on CD4 cells after COVID-19. These receptors' targets are unknown. After expansion with viral peptide pools in the ViraFEST assay, antigen-specific CD4+ T cells were sequenced. CD4+ T cells were isolated after nine to ten days of culture. Assay: immunoSEQ multiplex PCR; the TCRdb copy retains only in-frame clones and omits some. Found here are 50,000 to 65,000 clones, 65% to 90% of them singletons; the top ten hold around 2.4%. Sequenced here: CD4+ T cells from PBMCs cultured with HCoV-229E spike peptides, sampled before COVID-19 vaccination. These receptors all come from a human donor who received a COVID-19 vaccine.

V gene TRBV19 combines with J gene TRBJ2-3; 9 bases agree with TRBD2. The CDR3 is 19 amino acids. V lost 5 bases, J lost 2 bases, and 17 bases stayed unmatched. CDR1 is LNHDA and CDR2 is SQIVND in the germline V gene (reference sequence). CDR3 sequence reads: CASSSSGTSFGRNTDTQYF. CDR3 DNA sequence: TGTGCCAGTAGTTCGTCCGGGACTAGCTTCGGCCGCAACACAGATACGCAGTATTTT.

The chain combines TRBV6-1 with TRBJ2-1; tentatively, D is TRBD2 (6 bases). The germline V and J ends were trimmed by 5 bases and 5 bases, with 10 bases remaining between them. Germline CDR1 is MNHNS and CDR2 is SASEGT. CDR3 length equals 13 residues. The DNA of the CDR3 is TGTGCCAGCAGTCTCCGCGGGGACAATGAGCAGTTCTTC. Its translation: CASSLRGDNEQFF.

The chain is built from TRBV6-1 and TRBJ1-3; D call uncertain. CDR1 and CDR2 (germline): MNHNS, SASEGT. The CDR3 is 15 residues long. V lost 6 bases and J 0 bases, leaving 12 bases between the germline ends. The CDR3 sequence: CASSSLRASGNTIYF. In DNA form, the CDR3 reads TGTGCCAGCAGCAGCCTCCGGGCCTCTGGAAACACCATATATTTT.

J is TRBJ2-2 and V is TRBV7-2; unclear D gene. Germline V gene sequence: CDR1 SGHTA, CDR2 FQGNSA. Trimming stripped 2 bases from V and 7 bases from J, with 8 bases between. This CDR3 is built from 13 residues. The CDR3 coding sequence is TGTGCCAGCAGCTTAAGAGGTCTCGGGGAGCTGTTTTTT. It encodes CASSLRGLGELFF.

This clone was counted a single time. The chain has TRBV11-3 and TRBJ2-3; TRBD1 matches 9 bases. CDR3 length: 15 amino acids. V shed 5 bases, J shed 5 bases, and the junction held 8 bases outside the gene matches. Germline V gives CDR1 SGHNT, CDR2 YENEEA. CDR3 amino acids: CASSVGTGIGDTQYF. The CDR3 bases are TGTGCCAGCAGCGTCGGGACAGGGATTGGAGATACGCAGTATTTT.

J is TRBJ1-1 and V is TRBV12-3 or TRBV12-4; unclear D gene. The CDR3 loop spans 12 amino acids. V shed 2 bases and J shed 5 bases, with 6 bases lying between them. CDR3 amino acids: CASSLRRTEAFF. The CDR3 DNA reads TGTGCCAGCAGTTTAAGGAGGACTGAAGCTTTCTTT.

The V call is TRBV7-3, the J call TRBJ2-3, with D tentatively TRBD2 (6 bases). V was pared by 5 bases and J by 2 bases, with 11 bases between. The CDR3 length is 14 residues. From germline, CDR1 is SGHTA and CDR2 FQGTGA. CDR3 residues: CASSPGLNTDTQYF. The DNA of the CDR3 is TGTGCCAGCAGCCCGGGACTCAACACAGATACGCAGTATTTT.

The table lists this clone with a few counts. The chain links TRBV18 to TRBJ1-3; perhaps TRBD1 as D (5 bases). V lost 0 bases, J lost 1 base, and 16 bases lay in between. From germline, CDR1 is KGHSH and CDR2 LQKENI. There are 18 residues in the CDR3. The chain's CDR3 is CASSPPGQGQGSGNTIYF. DNA for the CDR3: TGTGCCAGCTCACCACCGGGGCAGGGTCAAGGGTCTGGAAACACCATATATTTT.

The chain combines TRBV6-5 with TRBJ2-1; tentatively, D is TRBD2 (5 bases). V was trimmed by 8 bases and J by 8 bases, leaving 16 bases between them. The CDR3 runs 13 residues. Germline V lookup: CDR1 MNHEY, CDR2 SVGAGI. CDR3 sequence: CASARVSLYEQFF. CDR3 nucleotides: TGTGCCAGCGCGAGGGTCTCCCTTTATGAGCAGTTCTTC.

The chain recombines TRBV6-5 with TRBJ2-3, with D unclear. Germline V gives CDR1 MNHEY, CDR2 SVGAGI. The ends were cut back, 7 bases at V and 3 bases at J, with 14 bases in the middle. The CDR3 is made up of 14 amino acids. CDR3 DNA sequence: TGTGCCAGCATGACGGGTCCAAGGACAGATACGCAGTATTTT. Residues: CASMTGPRTDTQYF.

This clone was counted between two and nine times. The rearrangement joins TRBV4-3 to TRBJ1-2; 7 bases map to TRBD1. Germline V gene lookup returns CDR1 LGHNA and CDR2 YSLEER. J gave up 2 bases and V 4 bases, and 7 bases lay outside the gene matches. The CDR3 has 15 amino acids. The CDR3 loop reads CASSRVEGANYGYTF. For the CDR3, the DNA is TGCGCCAGCAGCCGGGTCGAGGGGGCGAACTATGGCTACACCTTC.

This chain uses TRBV27 with TRBJ1-1, with D possibly being TRBD1 (6 bases). Germline V gene lookup returns CDR1 MNHEY and CDR2 SMNVEV (reference sequence). The CDR3 loop spans 13 amino acids. With 8 bases removed from V and 6 bases from J, the gap between germline ends came to 16 bases. The CDR3 region has the DNA TGTGCCAGCGGCTCGGGGGGCGCATCTGAAGCTTTCTTT. Amino acid sequence: CASGSGGASEAFF.

This rearrangement joins TRBV2 to TRBJ1-6; 7 nucleotides line up with TRBD1. Looked up from germline, CDR1 is SNHLY and CDR2 is FYNNEI. Trimming at V came to 4 bases and at J to 4 bases, leaving 1 base not matched to a gene. There are 14 residues in the CDR3. CDR3 residues: CASSVGQYNSPLHF. The DNA of the CDR3 is TGTGCCAGCAGTGTGGGACAGTATAATTCACCCCTCCACTTT.

This clone is a singleton in its sample. The rearrangement joins TRBV6-6 to TRBJ1-4, with D hard to call. Germline V CDR1 and CDR2: MNHNY, SVGAGI (reference sequence). Trimming shortened V by 2 bases and J by 5 bases, and 12 bases separated the two germline ends. The CDR3 runs 15 residues. The DNA of the CDR3 is TGTGCCAGCAGTTACCCCAGAGGGTCGAATGAAAAACTGTTTTTT. This encodes CASSYPRGSNEKLFF.

V usage is TRBV27 and J usage is TRBJ1-2; TRBD1 matches at 8 bases. The V segment lost 5 bases and the J segment 3 bases; nucleotides outside the gene matches: 5. In germline, CDR1 is MNHEY, CDR2 SMNVEV (reference sequence). CDR3 length equals 14 residues. The CDR3 coding sequence is TGTGCCAGCAGTCGGACAGGGTCAGACTATGGCTACACCTTC. It codes for CASSRTGSDYGYTF.

The sample holds a few counts of this clone. The V gene is TRBV12-3 or TRBV12-4, the J gene TRBJ1-6, with D uncertain. V was cut by 8 bases and J by 7 bases, with 12 bases left in between. The CDR3 contains 13 residues. CDR3 in DNA: TGTGCCAGCGGTCCCCGGACGAATTCACCCCTCCACTTT. Translated: CASGPRTNSPLHF.

The J gene is TRBJ2-2, the V gene TRBV7-9, with 10 bases lining up with TRBD2. Per germline, CDR1 SEHNR and CDR2 FQNEAQ (reference sequence). The CDR3 is 16 residues long. V lost 8 bases and J lost 5; bases outside the gene matches: 11. In DNA form, the CDR3 reads TGTGCCAGCCATAGGGCTAGCGGGGGTACTACCGGGGAGCTGTTTTTT. Protein product: CASHRASGGTTGELFF.

The table lists this clone with a few counts. J is TRBJ2-1 and V is TRBV4-1, with D perhaps being TRBD1 or TRBD2 (6 bases each). V was shortened by 1 base and J by 9 bases, with 10 bases between the two germline ends. The CDR3 loop spans 13 amino acids. Germline lookup yields CDR1 MGHRA and CDR2 YSYEKL. The CDR3 reads CASSQAGGSEQFF. CDR3 nucleotides: TGCGCCAGCAGCCAAGCCGGGGGCAGTGAGCAGTTCTTC.